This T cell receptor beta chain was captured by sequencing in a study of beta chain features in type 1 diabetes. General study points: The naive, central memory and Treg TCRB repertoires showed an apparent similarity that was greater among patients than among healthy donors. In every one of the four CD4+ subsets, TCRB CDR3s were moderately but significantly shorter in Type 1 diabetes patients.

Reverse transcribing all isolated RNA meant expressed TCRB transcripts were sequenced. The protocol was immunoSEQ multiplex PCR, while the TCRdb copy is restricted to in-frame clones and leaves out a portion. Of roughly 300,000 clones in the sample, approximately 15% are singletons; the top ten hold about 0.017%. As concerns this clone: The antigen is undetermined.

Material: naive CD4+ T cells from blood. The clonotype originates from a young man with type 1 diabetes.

For the CDR3, the DNA is TGTGCCAGCAGCATGGGACAGGGCAATGAGCAGTTCTTC. It encodes CASSMGQGNEQFF. The genes are TRBV9 and TRBJ2-1, with 9 bases fitting TRBD1. Germline CDR1 is SGDLS and CDR2 is YYNGEE. The CDR3 contains 13 residues. J was trimmed by 6 bases and V by 4 bases; bases with no gene match: 2. Supplemented by reference TRBV9 and TRBJ2-1, the full variable domain reads DSGVTQTPKHLITATGQRVTLRCSPRSGDLSVYWYQQSLDQGLQFLIQYYNGEERAKGNILERFSAQQFPDLHSELNLSSLELGDSALYFCASSMGQGNEQFFGPGTRLTVL.